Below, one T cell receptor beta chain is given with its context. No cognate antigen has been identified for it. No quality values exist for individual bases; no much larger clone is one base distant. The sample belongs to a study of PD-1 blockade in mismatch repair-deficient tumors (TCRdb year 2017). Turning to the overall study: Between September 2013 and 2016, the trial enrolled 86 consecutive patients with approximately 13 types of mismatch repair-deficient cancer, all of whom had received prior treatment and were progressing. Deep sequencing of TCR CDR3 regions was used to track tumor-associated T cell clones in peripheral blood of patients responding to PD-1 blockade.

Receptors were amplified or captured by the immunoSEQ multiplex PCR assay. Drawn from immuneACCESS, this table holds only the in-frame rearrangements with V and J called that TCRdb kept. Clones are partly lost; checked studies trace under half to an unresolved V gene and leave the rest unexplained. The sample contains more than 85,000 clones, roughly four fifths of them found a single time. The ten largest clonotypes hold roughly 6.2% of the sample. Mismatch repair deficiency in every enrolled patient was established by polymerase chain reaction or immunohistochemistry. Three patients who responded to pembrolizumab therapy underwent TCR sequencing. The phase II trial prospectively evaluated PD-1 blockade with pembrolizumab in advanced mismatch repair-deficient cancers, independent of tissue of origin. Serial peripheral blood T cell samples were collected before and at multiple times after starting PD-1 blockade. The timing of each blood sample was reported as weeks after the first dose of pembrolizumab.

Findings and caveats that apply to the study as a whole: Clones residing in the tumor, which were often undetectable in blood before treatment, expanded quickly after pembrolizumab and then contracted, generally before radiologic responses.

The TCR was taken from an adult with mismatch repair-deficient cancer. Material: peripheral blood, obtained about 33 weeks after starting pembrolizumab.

The DNA sequence is as follows: TGTGCCAGCAGACCAGCTAACTATGGCTACACCTTC. Its translation reads: CASRPANYGYTF. Rearrangement joined TRBV28 to TRBJ1-2; the D gene cannot be resolved reliably. Deletion took 6 bases off V and 0 bases off J, with a span of 5 bases between the germline ends. From the cysteine through the phenylalanine, the CDR3 covers 12 amino acids. This entry keeps only the CDR3 DNA: 36 bases, framed from base 1. Via the germline V gene, CDR1 is MDHEN and CDR2 SYDVKM.